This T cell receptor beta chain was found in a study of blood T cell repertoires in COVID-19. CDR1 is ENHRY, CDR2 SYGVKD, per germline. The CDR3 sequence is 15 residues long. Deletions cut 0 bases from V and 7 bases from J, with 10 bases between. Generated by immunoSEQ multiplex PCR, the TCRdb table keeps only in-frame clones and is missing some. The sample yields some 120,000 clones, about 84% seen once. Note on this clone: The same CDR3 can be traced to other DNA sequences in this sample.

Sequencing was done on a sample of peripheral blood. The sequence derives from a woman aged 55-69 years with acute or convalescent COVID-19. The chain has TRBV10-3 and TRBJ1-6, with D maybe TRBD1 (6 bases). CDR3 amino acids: CAISESSRGNSPLHF. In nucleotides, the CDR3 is TGTGCCATCAGTGAGTCGTCCAGGGGAAATTCACCCCTCCACTTT.